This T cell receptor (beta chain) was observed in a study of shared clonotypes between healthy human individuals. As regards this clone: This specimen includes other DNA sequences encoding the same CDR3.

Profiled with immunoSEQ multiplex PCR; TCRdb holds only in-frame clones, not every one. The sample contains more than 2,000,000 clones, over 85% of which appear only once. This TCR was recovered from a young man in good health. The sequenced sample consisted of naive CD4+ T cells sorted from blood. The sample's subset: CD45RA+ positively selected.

Written as DNA, the CDR3 is TGCGCCAGCAGCTTGACCGGCGGGTACTACGAGCAGTACTTC. Translated, it gives CASSLTGGYYEQYF. The chain employs TRBV5-1 and TRBJ2-7, with D maybe TRBD2 (5 bases). Germline CDR1 and CDR2: SGHRS and YFSETQ. V lost 1 base and J 3 bases, leaving 11 bases between the germline ends. The CDR3 length is 14 residues.